The 24 T cell receptor beta chains presented below share a single source sample, sequenced in a study of blood T cell repertoires in COVID-19 (dated by TCRdb to the early 2020s). Library generation was performed with the immunoSEQ multiplex PCR assay. In its TCRdb copy, this immuneACCESS table keeps in-frame sequences only and misses some clones. Where compared with another copy, unresolved V genes explain less than half of these, and the others have no known cause. The sample table records approximately 200,000 clones; approximately 88% of these occur just once. The leading ten clones occupy 2.5% to 3.5% of the sample. Sequences were obtained from PBMCs or T cells enriched from blood (not recorded which). All receptors come from a woman aged 25 to 39 who had recovered from COVID-19.

V and J are TRBV4-1 and TRBJ2-6; D unresolved. This CDR3 comprises 15 residues. V gave up 0 bases and J gave up 0 bases, with 3 bases separating them. Looked up from germline, CDR1 is MGHRA and CDR2 is YSYEKL. The chain's CDR3 is CASSQDSSGANVLTF. CDR3 nucleotides: TGCGCCAGCAGCCAAGACAGCTCTGGGGCCAACGTCCTGACTTTC.

The rearrangement links TRBV5-1 to TRBJ1-3; D ambiguous. This CDR3 region has 14 residues. Per germline, CDR1 SGHRS and CDR2 YFSETQ. Trimming took 5 bases from V and 0 from J, leaving 9 bases between them. CDR3 region: CASRPGSSGNTIYF. The CDR3 coding sequence is TGCGCCAGCAGGCCGGGTAGCTCTGGAAACACCATATATTTT.

In its sample, this clone was seen once. The chain recombines TRBV18 with TRBJ1-5, with 8 bases identical to TRBD1. The CDR3 extends over 18 amino acids. V was clipped by 4 bases and J by 0 bases; unmatched bases: 11. Germline V gene lookup returns CDR1 KGHSH and CDR2 LQKENI. The CDR3 loop reads CASSRGQGMSPSNQPQHF. CDR3 DNA sequence: TGTGCCAGCTCACGAGGACAGGGTATGAGCCCTAGCAATCAGCCCCAGCATTTT.

The rearrangement joins TRBV5-1 to TRBJ2-1; unclear D gene. Germline loops: CDR1 SGHRS, CDR2 YFSETQ. V shed 3 bases and J shed 4 bases, with 14 bases lying between them. The CDR3 totals 15 residues. The CDR3 region is CASSSGSNVYNEQFF. CDR3 in DNA: TGCGCCAGCAGCTCCGGGTCAAACGTTTACAATGAGCAGTTCTTC.

The chain uses TRBV10-2 and TRBJ2-3; the match to TRBD2 covers 12 bases. V was pared by 5 bases and J by 6 bases, with 3 bases of the junction left unmatched. This CDR3 comprises 14 residues. Germline CDR1 WSHSY, CDR2 SAAADI. The CDR3 DNA is TGCGCCAGCAGTTTAGGACTAGCGGGGGATACGCAGTATTTT. It is translated as CASSLGLAGDTQYF.

This clone was observed once. The CDR3 spells CASSHTSSNTEAFF. CDR3 nucleotides: TGTGCCAGCAGCCATACTAGCTCAAACACTGAAGCTTTCTTT. V and J are TRBV11-2 and TRBJ1-1; D gene uncertain. Trimming left V 5 bases short and J 2 bases short, with 12 bases between. The CDR3 loop spans 14 amino acids. The germline V gene has CDR1 SGHAT and CDR2 FQNNGV.

The chain has TRBV10-3 and TRBJ2-3, with 10 bases fitting TRBD2. V dropped 9 bases and J dropped 3; count of bases not matched to a gene: 6. The germline gives CDR1 ENHRY, CDR2 SYGVKD. This CDR3 has 14 amino acids. CDR3 bases: TGTGCCATTACCAGCGGGGGGGAAACAGATACGCAGTATTTT. It codes for CAITSGGETDTQYF.

The chain uses TRBV28 and TRBJ1-2, with D tentatively TRBD1 (5 bases). This CDR3 is 13 amino acids long. Trimming took off 11 bases at V and 0 bases at J, with 13 bases between the two ends. Per germline, CDR1 MDHEN and CDR2 SYDVKM. CDR3 in DNA: TGTGCCGGAACCGGGACTTCTAACTATGGCTACACCTTC. Translation: CAGTGTSNYGYTF.

The chain employs TRBV28 and TRBJ1-5, with D tentatively TRBD1 (5 bases). The germline CDR1 and CDR2 sequences are MDHEN and SYDVKM. V was cut by 6 bases and J by 4 bases, with 28 bases left in between. This CDR3 spans 19 amino acids. The CDR3 DNA reads as TGTGCCAGCAGCTCCGATAACTATGAAGGAGGGGCCCCTAATCAGCCCCAGCATTTT. It codes for CASSSDNYEGGAPNQPQHF.

V is TRBV10-3 and J is TRBJ2-7; a possible D gene is TRBD2 (7 bases). This CDR3 is 15 amino acids long. CDR1 and CDR2 from the germline V gene are ENHRY and SYGVKD. V was pared by 2 bases and J by 3 bases, with 14 bases between. For the CDR3, the DNA is TGTGCCATCAGTGAGAGGGGGGGCGGAGGCTACGAGCAGTACTTC. Translation gives CAISERGGGGYEQYF.

The chain joins TRBV7-8 to TRBJ2-2; D unresolved. Germline loops: CDR1 SGHVS, CDR2 FQNEAQ. The CDR3 consists of 16 residues. The germline V and J ends were trimmed by 3 bases and 0 bases, with 11 bases remaining between them. The CDR3 sequence is CASSFLSAANTGELFF. CDR3 DNA sequence: TGTGCCAGCAGCTTCTTGAGTGCCGCGAACACCGGGGAGCTGTTTTTT.

The J gene is TRBJ2-7, the V gene TRBV2; D ambiguous. Germline V gene data show CDR1 as SNHLY and CDR2 as FYNNEI. V lost 11 bases and J 0 bases, leaving 11 bases between the germline ends. CDR3 length equals 12 residues. Written as DNA, the CDR3 is TGTGCCCCCAGTCGGGTCTCCTACGAGCAGTACTTC. It specifies CAPSRVSYEQYF. The complete variable domain, with remaining parts taken from reference TRBV2 and TRBJ2-7, reads EPEVTQTPSHQVTQMGQEVILRCVPISNHLYFYWYRQILGQKVEFLVSFYNNEISEKSEIFDDQFSVERPDGSNFTLKIRSTKLEDSAMYFCAPSRVSYEQYFGPGTRLTVT.

V gene TRBV5-1 combines with J gene TRBJ1-1; D is unclear. Deletions cut 0 bases from V and 4 bases from J, with 16 bases between. Germline V lookup: CDR1 SGHRS, CDR2 YFSETQ. This CDR3 contains 16 residues. The CDR3 is CASSLEGRTRGTEAFF. The CDR3 DNA reads as TGCGCCAGCAGCTTGGAGGGCAGAACCCGGGGCACTGAAGCTTTCTTT.

The chain carries TRBV3-1 (or the pseudogene TRBV3-2) and TRBJ2-1; 7 bases map to TRBD2. The CDR3 length is 17 residues. The junction had 11 bases not matched to a gene; V was cut back by 3 bases and J by 3 bases. The germline V gene encodes CDR1 LGHDT and CDR2 YNNKEL (reference sequence). The CDR3, as DNA: TGTGCCAGCAGCCAGGGGGAGGGTAGGGCTTACTACAATGAGCAGTTCTTC. Translation: CASSQGEGRAYYNEQFF.

The chain couples TRBV2 to TRBJ2-5, with 9 bases fitting TRBD2. The CDR3 runs 14 residues. The junction had 8 bases not matched to a gene; V was cut back by 7 bases and J by 5 bases. CDR1 is SNHLY, CDR2 FYNNEI, per germline. The CDR3, as DNA: TGTGCCAGCACCCTGACTAGCGGTAGGGAGACCCAGTACTTC. Amino acids: CASTLTSGRETQYF.

This clone was seen once. The gene calls are TRBV15 and TRBJ1-5; TRBD1 is a possible D gene (6 bases). V lost 0 bases and J lost 0, with 12 bases in between. The CDR3 is made up of 17 amino acids. CDR1 is LNHNV, CDR2 YYDKDF, per germline (reference sequence). As DNA, the CDR3 is TGTGCCACCAGCAGAGAACAGGGTGAGATTAGCAATCAGCCCCAGCATTTT. It yields the protein CATSREQGEISNQPQHF. Full variable domain (remainder filled in from reference TRBV15 and TRBJ1-5): DAMVIQNPRYQVTQFGKPVTLSCSQTLNHNVMYWYQQKSSQAPKLLFHYYDKDFNNEADTPDNFQSRRPNTSFCFLDIRSPGLGDTAMYLCATSREQGEISNQPQHFGDGTRLSIL.

This chain connects TRBV4-1 to TRBJ1-5; D gene uncertain. This CDR3 is built from 15 residues. The V gene's germline CDR1 is MGHRA and CDR2 YSYEKL. V shed 3 bases and J shed 4 bases, with 13 bases lying between them. The CDR3 nucleotides are TGCGCCAGCAGCCATGTATTCGGAGAGAATCAGCCCCAGCATTTT. This codes for CASSHVFGENQPQHF.

This rearrangement joins TRBV27 to TRBJ2-5; D perhaps matches TRBD2 (5 bases). Trimming stripped 7 bases from V and 0 bases from J, with 18 bases between. There are 16 residues in the CDR3. The germline gives CDR1 MNHEY, CDR2 SMNVEV (reference sequence). The CDR3 DNA reads TGTGCCAGCAAATTGACGTACGGGAATAACCAAGAGACCCAGTACTTC. It is translated as CASKLTYGNNQETQYF.

The rearrangement links TRBV28 to TRBJ2-1; maybe TRBD2 (6 bases). V dropped 7 bases and J dropped 3 bases, with 13 bases sitting between them. CDR3 length: 14 amino acids. Per germline, CDR1 MDHEN and CDR2 SYDVKM. The CDR3 DNA reads as TGTGCCAGCATCGGGAGTTTAGGCTACAATGAGCAGTTCTTC. Translated, it gives CASIGSLGYNEQFF.

The rearrangement joins TRBV24-1 to TRBJ2-4, with 7 nucleotides matching TRBD2. This CDR3 spans 17 amino acids. Germline V CDR1 and CDR2: KGHDR, SFDVKD. After removal of 1 base from V and 3 bases from J, the junction contained 8 bases not matched to a gene. The CDR3 DNA follows: TGTGCCACCAGTGATTTAGGCGGGGAGGGCGGCAAAAACATTCAGTACTTC. Translation gives CATSDLGGEGGKNIQYF.

The chain uses TRBV6-4 and TRBJ2-1; 10 bases align to TRBD2. This CDR3 comprises 16 residues. Germline CDR1 and CDR2: MRHNA and SNTAGT. With V trimmed by 2 bases and J by 8 bases, 9 bases remained unmatched. Here the CDR3 reads CASSDGSGRASDEQFF. The CDR3 region has the DNA TGTGCCAGCAGTGACGGGAGCGGGAGGGCCTCAGATGAGCAGTTCTTC.

CDR3 protein: CASSHRGLSSYNSPLHF. CDR3 DNA sequence: TGTGCCAGCAGTCACAGAGGACTGAGCTCCTATAATTCACCCCTCCACTTT. This rearrangement joins TRBV28 to TRBJ1-6; D unresolved. The V gene lost 5 bases and the J gene lost 0 bases, with 14 bases spanning the gap. This CDR3 region has 17 residues. The germline V gene has CDR1 MDHEN and CDR2 SYDVKM.

This clone was found a few times. J is TRBJ1-1 and V is TRBV6-5; 8 nucleotides agree with TRBD1. The CDR3 totals 13 residues. CDR1 is MNHEY, CDR2 SVGAGI, per germline. Germline trimming cut 7 bases from V and 12 bases from J; bases unmatched to any gene: 13. DNA for the CDR3: TGTGCCAGCAACCAAATGGACAGGGCCGAGACTTTCTTT. Translated, it gives CASNQMDRAETFF.

The chain carries TRBV28 and TRBJ1-2; 10 bases line up with TRBD1. Losses at the gene ends were 2 bases for V and 8 bases for J; bases not matched to a gene: 5. The CDR3 totals 14 residues. Germline CDR1 reads MDHEN; CDR2 reads SYDVKM. Written as DNA, the CDR3 is TGTGCCAGCAGTTTAGGAGGGACAGGGGCCGGCTACACCTTC. Protein product: CASSLGGTGAGYTF.